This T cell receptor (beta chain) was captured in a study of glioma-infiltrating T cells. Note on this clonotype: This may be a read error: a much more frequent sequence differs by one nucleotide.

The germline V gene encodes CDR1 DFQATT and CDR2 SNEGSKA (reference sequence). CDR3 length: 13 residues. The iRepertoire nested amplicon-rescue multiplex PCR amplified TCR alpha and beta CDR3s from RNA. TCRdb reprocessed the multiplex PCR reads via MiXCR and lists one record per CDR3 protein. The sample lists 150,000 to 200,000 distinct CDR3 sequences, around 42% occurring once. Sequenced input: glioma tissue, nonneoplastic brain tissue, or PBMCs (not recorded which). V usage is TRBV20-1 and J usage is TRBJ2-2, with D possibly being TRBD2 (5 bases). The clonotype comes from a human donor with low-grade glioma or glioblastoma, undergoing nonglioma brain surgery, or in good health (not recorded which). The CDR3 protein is CSAQTANTGELLF. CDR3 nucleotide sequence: TGCAGTGCCCAGACCGCGAACACCGGGGAGCTGCTTTTT.